This TCR beta chain stems from a study of response to subunit inactivated influenza vaccine. This clonotype occurred a few times. What it recognizes is unknown. TCRdb called the RT-PCR reads again in MiXCR, with one record for every CDR3 protein. Of about 570,000 distinct CDR3 sequences detected, 10% to 12% appear once; the ten largest clones hold approximately 11%. Points from the study as a whole: Authors proposed each seasonal influenza vaccination draws in few new T cells.

Germline V gene lookup returns CDR1 DFQATT and CDR2 SNEGSKA (reference sequence). Trimming pared 0 bases from V and 0 bases from J, leaving 15 bases between. The CDR3 contains 18 residues. Separately, the same data were catalogued under a study of T cells expressing NK-cell markers. That source reports: The cDNA for TCR beta came from 5'RACE template switching with UMIs.

The TCR was taken from a man in his fifties who received an inactivated influenza vaccine. The V call is TRBV20-1, the J call TRBJ1-6; D ambiguous. Sample: PBMCs from blood, taken on the day of vaccination. CDR3 nucleotides: TGCAGTGCTAGAGATCGGAGGAGTAGGAGCTCCTATAATTCACCCCTCCACTTT. Protein product: CSARDRRSRSSYNSPLHF.